This is a list of T cell receptor beta chains from one sample in a study of response to subunit inactivated influenza vaccine. TCRdb redid the calling of the RT-PCR reads with MiXCR, one entry per CDR3 protein. The data contain 400,000 to 650,000 distinct CDR3 sequences, about 7.2% of them singletons. The sequencing here drew on PBMCs from blood, taken roughly 24 months after vaccination. These receptors came from a man aged 50 to 69 who received an inactivated influenza vaccine. Each CDR3 is given with its conserved first and last residue. Each record gives: V gene, clone size, J gene, D gene, CDR3 protein, CDR3 DNA. A D gene is named only where the DNA matches it firmly. A clone size is listed for some rows: how often the clone was seen (once, few, many), or a class if it is expanded.

TRBV5-1	many	TRBJ2-1	TRBD2	CARMMTSGISYNEQFF	TGCGCCAGGATGATGACTAGCGGAATCTCCTACAATGAGCAGTTCTTC
TRBV5-4	once	TRBJ2-1	.	CASSPPGFHNEQFF	TGTGCCAGCAGCCCCCCGGGATTTCACAATGAGCAGTTCTTC
TRBV7-6	few	TRBJ2-5	TRBD1	CASSSYSDRGHQETQYF	TGTGCCAGCAGCTCATACTCGGACAGGGGGCACCAAGAGACCCAGTACTTC
TRBV5-1	many	TRBJ2-2	.	CASRRAVGGTGELFF	TGCGCCAGCAGAAGGGCGGTCGGGGGCACCGGGGAGCTGTTTTTT
TRBV6-5	few	TRBJ2-7	TRBD1	CASSWGQPSDEQYF	TGTGCCAGCAGTTGGGGACAGCCTTCGGACGAGCAGTACTTC
TRBV4-1	.	TRBJ1-2	.	CASSMRGGENYGYTF	TGCGCCAGCAGCATGCGGGGGGGAGAAAACTATGGCTACACCTTC
TRBV10-3	many	TRBJ1-5	.	CAISANTGLPQHF	TGTGCCATCAGTGCCAACACGGGGCTGCCCCAGCATTTT
TRBV9	.	TRBJ2-3	TRBD2	CASSPRSEPGLAGALHDTQYF	TGTGCCAGCAGCCCGCGATCAGAGCCGGGACTAGCGGGAGCTTTACACGATACGCAGTATTTT
TRBV4-3	few	TRBJ1-2	.	CASSTYTEGYGYTF	TGCGCCAGCAGCACGTACACCGAGGGCTATGGCTACACCTTC
TRBV20-1	many	TRBJ1-5	TRBD1	CSATGDYSNQPQHF	TGCAGTGCCACAGGGGATTATAGCAATCAGCCCCAGCATTTT
TRBV7-6	few	TRBJ2-3	.	CASSLTAGFTDTQYF	TGTGCCAGCAGCTTGACGGCTGGGTTCACAGATACGCAGTATTTT
TRBV29-1	.	TRBJ1-2	TRBD1	CSVEGTGNGYTF	TGCAGCGTTGAGGGGACAGGGAATGGCTACACCTTC
TRBV27	.	TRBJ2-6	.	CASSLRQAHSGANVLTF	TGTGCCAGCAGTCTACGACAGGCCCACTCTGGGGCCAACGTCCTGACTTTC
TRBV7-9	many	TRBJ2-7	TRBD2	CASSSGTSGAYEQYF	TGTGCCAGCAGCTCCGGGACTAGCGGGGCCTACGAGCAGTACTTC
TRBV20-1	few	TRBJ2-1	.	CSARDSQRVTSSGDNEQFF	TGCAGTGCTAGAGATTCGCAGCGGGTGACGTCGTCGGGGGACAATGAGCAGTTCTTC
TRBV20-1	many	TRBJ1-4	.	CSARDGAGTASEKLFF	TGCAGTGCTAGAGATGGAGCAGGGACTGCAAGTGAAAAACTGTTTTTT
TRBV7-9	.	TRBJ2-5	.	CASSLGTRRETQYF	TGTGCCAGCAGCTTAGGAACTAGGAGGGAGACCCAGTACTTC
TRBV10-3	many	TRBJ2-1	TRBD2	CAIRMGRESNEQFF	TGTGCCATCAGGATGGGGCGGGAGTCGAATGAGCAGTTCTTC
TRBV6-6	.	TRBJ1-1	.	CASSPQEYTEAFF	TGTGCCAGCAGCCCTCAGGAGTACACTGAAGCTTTCTTT
TRBV9	few	TRBJ2-7	.	CASSVAASYEQYF	TGTGCCAGCAGCGTAGCGGCTTCCTACGAGCAGTACTTC
TRBV7-2	.	TRBJ2-2	.	CASSRTGYTGELFF	TGTGCCAGCAGCCGCACGGGTTACACCGGGGAGCTGTTTTTT
TRBV28	.	TRBJ2-7	.	CASSPVGRGSSYEQYF	TGTGCCAGCAGCCCCGTTGGTAGGGGGTCCTCCTACGAGCAGTACTTC
TRBV7-2	.	TRBJ2-7	.	CASSLDGRDYEQYF	TGTGCCAGCAGCTTAGACGGGAGAGACTACGAGCAGTACTTC
TRBV28	few	TRBJ1-1	.	CASSLWRETEAFF	TGTGCCAGCAGTTTATGGCGGGAGACTGAAGCTTTCTTT
TRBV11-3	.	TRBJ2-2	.	CASSPASGVNTGELFF	TGTGCCAGCAGCCCTGCTTCAGGTGTCAACACCGGGGAGCTGTTTTTT
TRBV5-1	few	TRBJ2-3	TRBD2	CASSRSGLAGDTQYF	TGCGCCAGCAGCCGATCCGGACTAGCGGGAGATACGCAGTATTTT
TRBV7-2	.	TRBJ2-3	.	CASSFTSDTQYF	TGTGCCAGCAGCTTTACGTCAGATACGCAGTATTTT
TRBV6-1	.	TRBJ2-7	TRBD1	CASSSRDRGPLSYEQYF	TGTGCCAGCAGCTCCCGGGACAGGGGACCCCTGTCCTACGAGCAGTACTTC
TRBV4-2	many	TRBJ1-1	.	CASSQGPQGGTEAFF	TGTGCCAGCAGCCAAGGGCCCCAGGGAGGCACTGAAGCTTTCTTT
TRBV5-1	.	TRBJ2-1	TRBD2	CASSLEVTSGINEQFF	TGCGCCAGCAGCCTGGAGGTAACTAGCGGAATCAATGAGCAGTTCTTC
TRBV11-2	many	TRBJ1-6	TRBD1	CASSLDRGDNSPLHF	TGTGCCAGCAGCTTGGACAGGGGGGATAATTCACCCCTCCACTTT
TRBV2	few	TRBJ1-5	TRBD1	CASSEAWTGNGNQPQHF	TGTGCCAGCAGTGAAGCCTGGACAGGGAACGGAAATCAGCCCCAGCATTTT
TRBV5-6	.	TRBJ1-5	.	CASSSGGFSNQPQHF	TGTGCCAGCAGCTCTGGGGGGTTTAGCAATCAGCCCCAGCATTTT
TRBV4-2	.	TRBJ1-2	.	CASSQGDRDYGYTF	TGTGCCAGCAGCCAAGGAGACAGAGACTATGGCTACACCTTC
TRBV12-3/TRBV12-4	many	TRBJ1-1	.	CASTAIRGGEAFF	TGTGCCAGCACGGCAATACGTGGGGGTGAAGCTTTCTTT
TRBV4-1	few	TRBJ2-3	.	CASSHQLANTDTQYF	TGCGCCAGCAGCCACCAACTAGCCAACACAGATACGCAGTATTTT
TRBV4-3	few	TRBJ2-5	TRBD2	CASSLNLGGGKNQYF	TGCGCCAGCAGCCTCAACCTTGGGGGGGGGAAGAATCAGTACTTC
TRBV28	few	TRBJ1-3	TRBD1	CASLRGRGNTIYF	TGTGCCAGCCTGAGGGGGCGAGGAAACACCATATATTTT
TRBV20-1	.	TRBJ2-5	.	CSASLGVRPRQETQYF	TGCAGTGCTAGTCTAGGGGTCCGGCCACGACAAGAGACCCAGTACTTC
TRBV3-1	.	TRBJ1-5	.	CASSQGWDSNQPQHF	TGTGCCAGCAGCCAAGGTTGGGACAGCAATCAGCCCCAGCATTTT
TRBV6-5	few	TRBJ2-5	TRBD2	CASTDSRLAYETQYF	TGTGCCAGCACCGACTCGAGACTAGCATACGAGACCCAGTACTTC
TRBV6-1	many	TRBJ2-7	TRBD2	CASNRAGPSYEQYF	TGTGCCAGCAACCGAGCGGGACCTTCCTACGAGCAGTACTTC
TRBV20-1	few	TRBJ2-3	.	CSAPRVDTQYF	TGCAGTGCTCCGAGGGTCGATACGCAGTATTTT
TRBV10-3	many	TRBJ2-7	TRBD1	CAISELGDRGPVEQYF	TGTGCCATCAGTGAGTTGGGGGACAGGGGCCCTGTTGAGCAGTACTTC
TRBV20-1	once	TRBJ2-4	TRBD2	CSARSGTSVPQNIQYF	TGCAGTGCTAGATCCGGGACTAGCGTTCCACAAAACATTCAGTACTTC
TRBV28	few	TRBJ1-5	.	CASSAGTSADQPQHF	TGTGCCAGCAGTGCCGGGACGAGTGCGGATCAGCCCCAGCATTTT
TRBV9	few	TRBJ2-7	.	CASSPRAGDPYEQYF	TGTGCCAGCAGCCCGAGGGCCGGGGATCCCTACGAGCAGTACTTC
TRBV7-7	many	TRBJ2-2	.	CASSLGGPTGELFF	TGTGCCAGCAGCCTCGGTGGCCCCACCGGGGAGCTGTTTTTT
TRBV24-1	many	TRBJ1-5	.	CATSDLRSNQPQHF	TGTGCCACCAGTGATTTGCGGAGCAATCAGCCCCAGCATTTT
TRBV11-2	.	TRBJ1-1	.	CASSLEHHTEAFF	TGTGCCAGCAGCTTAGAGCACCACACTGAAGCTTTCTTT
TRBV6-1	.	TRBJ2-5	.	CASSELPGARGETQYF	TGTGCCAGCAGTGAATTACCGGGGGCTAGAGGGGAGACCCAGTACTTC
TRBV6-4	.	TRBJ2-2	TRBD1	CASSKGQGWTGELFF	TGTGCCAGCAGTAAGGGACAGGGCTGGACCGGGGAGCTGTTTTTT
TRBV5-1	.	TRBJ2-2	TRBD1	CASSLAGQGIGELFF	TGCGCCAGCAGCTTGGCGGGACAGGGGATCGGGGAGCTGTTTTTT
TRBV24-1	many	TRBJ2-3	TRBD1	CATSERGTANTDTQYF	TGTGCCACCAGTGAGAGAGGGACAGCAAACACAGATACGCAGTATTTT
TRBV20-1	few	TRBJ2-5	TRBD1	CSALTGGRLETQYF	TGCAGTGCTCTTACAGGGGGCCGTCTGGAGACCCAGTACTTC
TRBV4-1	.	TRBJ2-3	.	CASSQEPQVDTQYF	TGCGCCAGCAGCCAAGAACCTCAGGTAGATACGCAGTATTTT
TRBV4-3	.	TRBJ2-2	TRBD1	CASSQEWDRTNTGELFF	TGCGCCAGCAGCCAAGAGTGGGACAGGACGAACACCGGGGAGCTGTTTTTT